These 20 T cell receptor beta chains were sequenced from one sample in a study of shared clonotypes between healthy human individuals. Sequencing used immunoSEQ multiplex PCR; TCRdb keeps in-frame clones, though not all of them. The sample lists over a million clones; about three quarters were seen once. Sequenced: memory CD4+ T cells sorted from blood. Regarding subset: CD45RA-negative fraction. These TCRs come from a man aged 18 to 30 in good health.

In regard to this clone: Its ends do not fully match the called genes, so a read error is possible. The CDR3 reads CVSRHRGFYGYTF. The CDR3 DNA reads as TGTGTCAGCAGGCACAGGGGGTTCTATGGCTACACCTTC. V usage is TRBV2 and J usage is TRBJ1-2; 8 bases align to TRBD1. This CDR3 contains 13 residues. CDR1 SNHLY and CDR2 FYNNEI come from the germline V gene.

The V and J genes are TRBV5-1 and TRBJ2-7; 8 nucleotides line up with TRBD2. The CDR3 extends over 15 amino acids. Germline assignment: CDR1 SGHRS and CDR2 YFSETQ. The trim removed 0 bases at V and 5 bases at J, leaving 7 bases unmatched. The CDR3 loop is CASSLGASGWNEQYF. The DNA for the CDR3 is TGCGCCAGCAGCTTGGGGGCTAGCGGGTGGAACGAGCAGTACTTC.

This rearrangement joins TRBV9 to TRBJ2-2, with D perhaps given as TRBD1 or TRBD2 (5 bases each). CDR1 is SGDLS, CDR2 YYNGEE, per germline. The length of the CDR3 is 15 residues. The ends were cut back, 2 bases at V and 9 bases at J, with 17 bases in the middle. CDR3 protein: CASSVGGREPRELFF. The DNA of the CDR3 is TGTGCCAGCAGCGTTGGAGGCAGGGAGCCCCGGGAGCTGTTTTTT.

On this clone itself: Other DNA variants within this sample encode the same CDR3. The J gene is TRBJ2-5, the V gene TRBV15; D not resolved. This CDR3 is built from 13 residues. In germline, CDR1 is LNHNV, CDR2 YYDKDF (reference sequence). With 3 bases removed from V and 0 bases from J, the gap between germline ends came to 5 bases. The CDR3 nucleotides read TGTGCCACCAGCAGGGGCTACCAAGAGACCCAGTACTTC. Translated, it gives CATSRGYQETQYF.

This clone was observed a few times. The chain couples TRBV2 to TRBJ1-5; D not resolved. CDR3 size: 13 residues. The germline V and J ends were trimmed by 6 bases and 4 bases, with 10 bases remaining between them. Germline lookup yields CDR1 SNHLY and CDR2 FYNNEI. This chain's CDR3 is CASRIHQNQPQHF. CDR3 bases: TGTGCCAGCAGAATTCACCAGAATCAGCCCCAGCATTTT. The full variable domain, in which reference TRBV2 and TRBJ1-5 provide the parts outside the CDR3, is EPEVTQTPSHQVTQMGQEVILRCVPISNHLYFYWYRQILGQKVEFLVSFYNNEISEKSEIFDDQFSVERPDGSNFTLKIRSTKLEDSAMYFCASRIHQNQPQHFGDGTRLSIL.

The CDR3 loop reads CASRPMGGAGRVAFF. CDR3 in DNA: TGTGCCAGCAGACCAATGGGGGGCGCGGGTAGGGTAGCTTTCTTT. This chain connects TRBV27 to TRBJ1-1, with a tentative D call TRBD1 (6 bases). The germline V gene has CDR1 MNHEY and CDR2 SMNVEV (reference sequence). This CDR3 has 15 residues. V lost 6 bases and J lost 10, with 24 bases in between.

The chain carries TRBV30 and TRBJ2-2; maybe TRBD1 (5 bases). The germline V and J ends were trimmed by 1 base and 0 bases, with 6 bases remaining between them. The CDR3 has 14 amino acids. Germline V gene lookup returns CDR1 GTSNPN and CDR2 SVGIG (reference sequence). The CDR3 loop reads CAWSGQPNTGELFF. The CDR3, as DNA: TGTGCCTGGAGTGGACAGCCGAACACCGGGGAGCTGTTTTTT.

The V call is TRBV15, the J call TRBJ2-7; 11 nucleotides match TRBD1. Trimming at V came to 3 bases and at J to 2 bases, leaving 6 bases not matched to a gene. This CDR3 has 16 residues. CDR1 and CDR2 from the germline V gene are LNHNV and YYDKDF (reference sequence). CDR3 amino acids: CATSREGGQGAYEQYF. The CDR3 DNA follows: TGTGCCACCAGCAGGGAAGGGGGACAGGGGGCCTACGAGCAGTACTTC.

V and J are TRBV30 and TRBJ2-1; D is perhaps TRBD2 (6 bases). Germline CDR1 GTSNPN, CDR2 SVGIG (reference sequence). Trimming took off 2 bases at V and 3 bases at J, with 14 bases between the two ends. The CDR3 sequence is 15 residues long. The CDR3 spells CAWSPGGMGYNEQFF. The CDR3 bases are TGTGCCTGGAGTCCCGGGGGTATGGGCTACAATGAGCAGTTCTTC.

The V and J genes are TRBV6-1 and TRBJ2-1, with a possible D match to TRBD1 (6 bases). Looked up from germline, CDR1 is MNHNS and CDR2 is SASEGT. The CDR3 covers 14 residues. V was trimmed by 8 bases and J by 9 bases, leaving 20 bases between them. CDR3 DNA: TGTGCCAGCGAAAGAACAGGGCGGTCAAGTGAGCAGTTCTTC. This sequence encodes CASERTGRSSEQFF.

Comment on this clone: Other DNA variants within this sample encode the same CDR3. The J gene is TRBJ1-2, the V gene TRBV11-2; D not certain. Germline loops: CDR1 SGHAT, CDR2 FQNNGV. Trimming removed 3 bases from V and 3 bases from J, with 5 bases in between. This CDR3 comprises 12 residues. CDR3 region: CASSFRDYGYTF. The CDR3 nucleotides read TGTGCCAGCAGCTTTAGGGACTATGGCTACACCTTC.

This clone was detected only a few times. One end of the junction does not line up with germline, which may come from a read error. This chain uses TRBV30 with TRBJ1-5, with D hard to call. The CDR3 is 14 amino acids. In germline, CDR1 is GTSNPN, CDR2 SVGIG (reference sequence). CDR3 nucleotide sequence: TGTGCCGGGAGTACGGCCTCAAAATTTCAGCCCCAGCATTTT. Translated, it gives CAGSTASKFQPQHF.

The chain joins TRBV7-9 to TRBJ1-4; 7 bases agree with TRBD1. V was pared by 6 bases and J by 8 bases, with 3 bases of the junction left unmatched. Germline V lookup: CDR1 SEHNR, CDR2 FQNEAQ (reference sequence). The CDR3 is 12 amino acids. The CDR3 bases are TGTGCCAGCAGATCGGGACAGGAAAAACTGTTTTTT. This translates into CASRSGQEKLFF. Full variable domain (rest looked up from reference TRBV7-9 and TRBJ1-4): DTGVSQNPRHKITKRGQNVTFRCDPISEHNRLYWYRQTLGQGPEFLTYFQNEAQLEKSRLLSDRFSAERPKGSFSTLEIQRTEQGDSAMYLCASRSGQEKLFFGSGTQLSVL.

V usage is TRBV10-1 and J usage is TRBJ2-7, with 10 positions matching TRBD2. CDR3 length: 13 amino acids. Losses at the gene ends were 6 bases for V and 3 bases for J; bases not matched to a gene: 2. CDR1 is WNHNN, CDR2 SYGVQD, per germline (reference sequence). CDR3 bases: TGCGCCAGCAGCGGGACTAGCGTCTACGAGCAGTACTTC. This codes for CASSGTSVYEQYF.

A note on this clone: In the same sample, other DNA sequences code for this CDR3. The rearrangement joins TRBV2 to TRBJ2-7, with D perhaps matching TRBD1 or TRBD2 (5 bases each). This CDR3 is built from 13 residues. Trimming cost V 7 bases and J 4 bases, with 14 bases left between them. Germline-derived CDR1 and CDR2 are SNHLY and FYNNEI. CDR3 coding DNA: TGTGCCAGCAAGCATAGTGGGGGATACGAGCAGTACTTC. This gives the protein CASKHSGGYEQYF. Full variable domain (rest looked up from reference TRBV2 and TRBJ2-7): EPEVTQTPSHQVTQMGQEVILRCVPISNHLYFYWYRQILGQKVEFLVSFYNNEISEKSEIFDDQFSVERPDGSNFTLKIRSTKLEDSAMYFCASKHSGGYEQYFGPGTRLTVT.

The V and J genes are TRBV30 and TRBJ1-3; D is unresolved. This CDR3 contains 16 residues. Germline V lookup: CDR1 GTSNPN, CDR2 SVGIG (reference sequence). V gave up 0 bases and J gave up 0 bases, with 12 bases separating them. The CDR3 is CAWSVGNPSSGNTIYF. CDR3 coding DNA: TGTGCCTGGAGTGTTGGAAACCCCTCCTCTGGAAACACCATATATTTT.

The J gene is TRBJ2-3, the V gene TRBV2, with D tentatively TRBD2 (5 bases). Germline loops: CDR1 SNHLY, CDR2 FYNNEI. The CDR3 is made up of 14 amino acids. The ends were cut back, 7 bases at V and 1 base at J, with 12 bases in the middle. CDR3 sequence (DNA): TGTGCCAGCACGAGGGTTTCGGGCACAGATACGCAGTATTTT. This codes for CASTRVSGTDTQYF.

The CDR3 DNA is TGCGCCAGCAGTGAGGTATCCAGTTACGGGTCCGGAAACACCATATATTTT. Residues: CASSEVSSYGSGNTIYF. The rearrangement joins TRBV10-2 to TRBJ1-3; D unresolved. The CDR3 is made up of 17 amino acids. CDR1 and CDR2 from the germline V gene are WSHSY and SAAADI. Trimming stripped 2 bases from V and 4 bases from J, with 18 bases between.

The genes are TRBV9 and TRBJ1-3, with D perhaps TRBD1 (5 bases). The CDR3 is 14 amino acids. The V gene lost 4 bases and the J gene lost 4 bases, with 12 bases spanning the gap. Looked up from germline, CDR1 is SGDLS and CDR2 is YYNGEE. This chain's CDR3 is CASSPNPGGNTIYF. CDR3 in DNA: TGTGCCAGCAGCCCCAACCCAGGGGGAAACACCATATATTTT.

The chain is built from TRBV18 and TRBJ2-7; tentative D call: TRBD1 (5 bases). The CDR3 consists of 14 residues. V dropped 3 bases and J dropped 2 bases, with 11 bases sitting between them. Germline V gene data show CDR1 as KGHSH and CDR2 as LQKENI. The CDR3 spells CASSPSGIPYEQYF. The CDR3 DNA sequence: TGTGCCAGCTCACCCTCAGGGATCCCCTACGAGCAGTACTTC.